These 28 T cell receptor beta chains were all obtained from the same sample, sequenced in a study of response to subunit inactivated influenza vaccine. TCRdb ran MiXCR on the RT-PCR reads and lists one entry per CDR3 protein. The data hold just under 550,000 distinct CDR3 sequences, with roughly 23% observed a single time. This same sample was also taken into another study, of T cells expressing NK-cell markers. As that report states: UMIs were included in TCR beta cDNA generated by 5'RACE template switching.

The material sequenced was CD4+ T cells sorted from PBMCs, taken 12 days after vaccination. These receptors came from a man between 50 and 59 years old who received an inactivated influenza vaccine.

The chain is built from TRBV7-6 and TRBJ1-4, with D unclear. This CDR3 is 15 amino acids long. CDR1 is SGHVS, CDR2 FNYEAQ, per germline. Trimming took 2 bases from V and 7 from J, leaving 14 bases between them. The CDR3 is CASSLSRTAGEKLFF. CDR3 sequence (DNA): TGTGCCAGCAGCTTATCGCGTACGGCGGGTGAAAAACTGTTTTTT.

This clonotype was detected a few times. The genes are TRBV27 and TRBJ2-3, with 9 positions matching TRBD2. After removal of 3 bases from V and 4 bases from J, the junction contained 8 bases not matched to a gene. Germline loops: CDR1 MNHEY, CDR2 SMNVEV (reference sequence). This CDR3 region has 16 residues. The CDR3 nucleotides are TGTGCCAGCAGTTTTCTGAGCGGGGGGTGGGCAGATACGCAGTATTTT. It translates to CASSFLSGGWADTQYF.

This rearrangement joins TRBV6-2 or TRBV6-3 to TRBJ2-3, with a possible D match to TRBD2 (5 bases). This CDR3 has 14 residues. Trimming shortened V by 10 bases and J by 9 bases, and 23 bases separated the two germline ends. Germline values: CDR1 MNHEY, CDR2 SVGEGT. The CDR3 nucleotides read TGTGCCATCGAGCGGACGGGCCGTGTGGGGACGCAGTATTTT. The encoded protein is CAIERTGRVGTQYF.

This clonotype was recorded a few times. The V call is TRBV6-1, the J call TRBJ2-3; maybe TRBD2 (5 bases). V was clipped by 6 bases and J by 4 bases, with 17 bases between them. Per germline, CDR1 MNHNS and CDR2 SASEGT. The CDR3 is 15 amino acids. CDR3 loop: CASSTPGFSADTQYF. In DNA, the CDR3 is TGTGCCAGCAGCACCCCGGGATTTTCGGCAGATACGCAGTATTTT.

This chain uses TRBV12-3 or TRBV12-4 with TRBJ2-3; D remains ambiguous. This CDR3 is built from 16 residues. V lost 3 bases and J 8 bases, leaving 21 bases between the germline ends. The chain's CDR3 is CASSFGRLYGARTQYF. CDR3 DNA sequence: TGTGCCAGCAGTTTTGGCCGCTTATACGGTGCGCGTACGCAGTATTTT.

The chain employs TRBV14 and TRBJ2-7, with D unclear. V was pared by 8 bases and J by 0 bases, with 14 bases between. Germline V CDR1 and CDR2: SGHDN, FVKESK. This CDR3 region has 14 residues. The CDR3 nucleotides are TGTGCCAGCTTTGACTCGGCCCTCTCCTACGAGCAGTACTTC. This codes for CASFDSALSYEQYF.

The rearrangement joins TRBV2 to TRBJ2-2; 8 bases fit TRBD2. V shed 7 bases and J 1 base; nucleotides not matched to a gene: 11. The CDR3 loop spans 17 amino acids. Looked up from germline, CDR1 is SNHLY and CDR2 is FYNNEI. The CDR3 DNA follows: TGTGCCAGCAAGCTAGGGGCGGGAGGTCAGAACACCGGGGAGCTGTTTTTT. Its translation is CASKLGAGGQNTGELFF.

The genes are TRBV7-9 and TRBJ2-7; perhaps TRBD1 as D (5 bases). The CDR3 spans 14 residues. V was cut by 5 bases and J by 0 bases, with 11 bases left in between. Per the germline V gene, CDR1 is SEHNR and CDR2 is FQNEAQ (reference sequence). In DNA form, the CDR3 reads TGTGCCAGCAGCCCAGGGTTCGCCTCCTACGAGCAGTACTTC. Translated: CASSPGFASYEQYF.

The gene calls are TRBV12-3 or TRBV12-4 and TRBJ1-2; TRBD1 matches at 9 bases. Trimming cost V 6 bases and J 6 bases; bases outside gene matches: 11. The CDR3 covers 15 residues. The CDR3 here is CASRSGTGSRDGYTF. The DNA of the CDR3 is TGTGCCAGCAGGTCCGGGACAGGGTCTCGCGATGGCTACACCTTC.

This clonotype was recorded a few times. V and J are TRBV4-2 and TRBJ2-3; no reliable D call. Germline CDR1 and CDR2: LGHNA and YNFKEQ. The CDR3 is 15 residues long. The V and J ends lost 1 base and 0 bases respectively, with 8 bases between them. The CDR3 sequence is CASSQGSSSTDTQYF. CDR3 DNA: TGTGCCAGCAGCCAAGGGAGTTCTAGCACAGATACGCAGTATTTT.

The V and J genes are TRBV2 and TRBJ2-5; 7 bases fit TRBD1. Trimming removed 9 bases from V and 1 base from J; junction bases left unmatched: 2. The CDR3 has 12 residues. CDR1 and CDR2 (germline): SNHLY, FYNNEI. This CDR3 is CASGDSQETQYF. CDR3 nucleotides: TGTGCCAGTGGGGACAGCCAAGAGACCCAGTACTTC.

The rearrangement joins TRBV20-1 to TRBJ2-7; TRBD1 might be the D (5 bases). The CDR3 contains 16 residues. Per the germline V gene, CDR1 is DFQATT and CDR2 is SNEGSKA (reference sequence). V was clipped by 5 bases and J by 2 bases, with 22 bases between them. The CDR3 spells CSAFRMPKGEAYEQYF. DNA of the CDR3: TGCAGTGCTTTTCGAATGCCGAAAGGGGAAGCCTACGAGCAGTACTTC.

This sequence joins TRBV6-1 and TRBJ1-2; no firm D call. Germline V gene sequence: CDR1 MNHNS, CDR2 SASEGT. The V gene lost 5 bases and the J gene lost 7 bases, with 20 bases spanning the gap. This CDR3 comprises 15 residues. The CDR3 DNA sequence: TGTGCCAGCAGTCAAAGGCCGGTGAGAGTGGGTGGCTACACCTTC. Amino acids: CASSQRPVRVGGYTF.

This clonotype was counted between two and nine times. The chain employs TRBV2 and TRBJ1-1; no reliable D call. CDR3 length: 14 amino acids. Trimming cost V 4 bases and J 0 bases, with 9 bases left between them. Looked up from germline, CDR1 is SNHLY and CDR2 is FYNNEI. The CDR3: CASSVRRLNTEAFF. CDR3 DNA: TGTGCCAGCAGTGTTCGACGATTGAACACTGAAGCTTTCTTT.

This chain uses TRBV20-1 with TRBJ2-7, with D uncertain. CDR1 is DFQATT and CDR2 is SNEGSKA in the germline V gene (reference sequence). The CDR3 runs to 14 residues. The germline V and J ends were trimmed by 4 bases and 5 bases, with 18 bases remaining between them. The CDR3 reads CSATQVGIFDEQYF. The CDR3 DNA follows: TGCAGTGCTACCCAAGTGGGCATATTTGACGAGCAGTACTTC.

This clonotype was counted only a few times. This rearrangement joins TRBV27 to TRBJ2-3; D unclear. Trimming shortened V by 3 bases and J by 1 base, and 8 bases separated the two germline ends. Germline CDR1 and CDR2: MNHEY and SMNVEV (reference sequence). There are 14 residues in the CDR3. CDR3 DNA sequence: TGTGCCAGCAGTTTCAAGCCTCGCACAGATACGCAGTATTTT. Translated, it gives CASSFKPRTDTQYF.

A word on this clonotype: This may be a read error, as it is one base from a much larger clone. The chain employs TRBV28 and TRBJ2-1; TRBD1 aligns across 8 bases. The germline gives CDR1 MDHEN, CDR2 SYDVKM. The length of the CDR3 is 13 residues. Trimming at V came to 1 base and at J to 7 bases, leaving 0 bases not matched to a gene. The CDR3: CASSLYRGNEQFF. In DNA form, the CDR3 reads TGTGCCAGCAGTTTATACAGGGGGAATGAGCAGTTCTTC.

The sample holds one count of this clonotype. The genes are TRBV7-9 and TRBJ1-1; D ambiguous. Per germline, CDR1 SEHNR and CDR2 FQNEAQ (reference sequence). The CDR3 consists of 13 residues. V was clipped by 7 bases and J by 1 base, with 10 bases between them. The CDR3 region has the DNA TGTGCCAGCACCCTGACACAGAACACTGAAGCTTTCTTT. Translated: CASTLTQNTEAFF.

A few counts support this clonotype. The chain employs TRBV20-1 and TRBJ2-5; TRBD1 or TRBD2 may be the D gene (6 bases each). Germline values: CDR1 DFQATT, CDR2 SNEGSKA (reference sequence). The CDR3 has 13 residues. V lost 4 bases and J lost 7, with 16 bases in between. CDR3 loop: CSAKKGGRGTQYF. The CDR3 DNA sequence: TGCAGTGCTAAAAAGGGGGGCCGGGGGACCCAGTACTTC.

Of note for this clonotype: At one of its ends the junction is not consistent with the germline gene, which may arise from a read error. CDR3 nucleotides: TGTGCCTGGAGTGAATACCGCCAAGACACCCAGTACTTC. This codes for CAWSEYRQDTQYF. The chain couples TRBV30 to TRBJ2-5; D remains ambiguous. This CDR3 region has 13 residues. CDR1 and CDR2 from the germline V gene are GTSNPN and SVGIG (reference sequence).

The CDR3 DNA sequence: TGTGCCAGCAGTGATCGTACAGGGCCGGGAGAGACCCAGTACTTC. This sequence encodes CASSDRTGPGETQYF. The chain employs TRBV2 and TRBJ2-5, with D tentatively TRBD1 (6 bases). Trimming took off 3 bases at V and 4 bases at J, with 15 bases between the two ends. Germline V gene sequence: CDR1 SNHLY, CDR2 FYNNEI. CDR3 size: 15 residues.

This clonotype has just a few counts. The J gene is TRBJ1-4, the V gene TRBV4-3; D gene unclear. The CDR3 runs 16 residues. Germline V gives CDR1 LGHNA, CDR2 YSLEER. V was cut by 1 base and J by 0 bases, with 9 bases left in between. In DNA form, the CDR3 reads TGCGCCAGCAGCCAAGGAATGGGCTCAACTAATGAAAAACTGTTTTTT. This codes for CASSQGMGSTNEKLFF.

The V gene is TRBV20-1, the J gene TRBJ1-5; 8 bases fit TRBD1. CDR3 length: 14 residues. V was pared by 5 bases and J by 7 bases, with 10 bases of the junction left unmatched. Germline CDR1 DFQATT, CDR2 SNEGSKA (reference sequence). The CDR3 nucleotides read TGCAGTGCTCACGGACAGGGAACATCGCAGCCCCAGCATTTT. Translated: CSAHGQGTSQPQHF.

The chain carries TRBV20-1 and TRBJ2-1; 9 nucleotides line up with TRBD2. Germline CDR1 is DFQATT and CDR2 is SNEGSKA (reference sequence). The trim removed 0 bases at V and 9 bases at J, leaving 9 bases unmatched. The CDR3 extends over 15 amino acids. The CDR3 sequence: CSARESGGWSSEQFF. The CDR3 DNA sequence: TGCAGTGCTAGAGAGAGCGGGGGGTGGTCCAGTGAGCAGTTCTTC.

The rearrangement uses TRBV5-1 and TRBJ2-5; D remains unclear. The CDR3 has 13 residues. Trimming removed 2 bases from V and 4 bases from J, with 9 bases in between. Looked up from germline, CDR1 is SGHRS and CDR2 is YFSETQ. The DNA for the CDR3 is TGCGCCAGCAGCTTCGGACCCGGAGAGACCCAGTACTTC. It codes for CASSFGPGETQYF. Complete variable domain (other parts from reference TRBV5-1 and TRBJ2-5): KAGVTQTPRYLIKTRGQQVTLSCSPISGHRSVSWYQQTPGQGLQFLFEYFSETQRNKGNFPGRFSGRQFSNSRSEMNVSTLELGDSALYLCASSFGPGETQYFGPGTRLLVL.

In this sample, this clonotype turned up a few times. The chain is built from TRBV2 and TRBJ2-2; possible D gene TRBD1, 6 bases. Germline V gene lookup returns CDR1 SNHLY and CDR2 FYNNEI. The V gene lost 6 bases and the J gene lost 2 bases, with 10 bases spanning the gap. The CDR3 length is 14 residues. The CDR3 is CASRLGQNTGELFF. Written as DNA, the CDR3 is TGTGCCAGCAGGTTGGGACAAAACACCGGGGAGCTGTTTTTT.

This clonotype was counted between two and nine times. The chain links TRBV24-1 to TRBJ2-2, with 13 bases matching TRBD2. Germline V lookup: CDR1 KGHDR, CDR2 SFDVKD. The CDR3 contains 20 residues. V lost 7 bases, J lost 2 bases, and 15 bases stayed unmatched. The DNA of the CDR3 is TGTGCCACCAGGGGGAGGCCGGGACTAGCGGGGACTCAAAACACCGGGGAGCTGTTTTTT. The encoded protein is CATRGRPGLAGTQNTGELFF.

At least ten counts were recorded for this clonotype. V is TRBV4-3 and J is TRBJ2-3; D is ambiguous. The germline CDR1 and CDR2 sequences are LGHNA and YSLEER. V was shortened by 0 bases and J by 4 bases, with 5 bases between the two germline ends. The CDR3 contains 13 residues. The chain's CDR3 is CASSQERADTQYF. CDR3 coding DNA: TGCGCCAGCAGCCAAGAGAGAGCAGATACGCAGTATTTT.